Below, 27 T cell receptor beta chains from the same sample are listed, as sequenced in a study of blood T cells in healthy people across ages. Then a second PCR, running roughly 6 to 12 cycles, was carried out with a sample-barcoded 5' primer and a J-beta primer mix. One entry per CDR3 protein, called by TCRdb with MiXCR from the 5' RACE reads. The repertoire holds around 900,000 distinct CDR3 sequences, with roughly half as singletons. Sequencing was done on a sample of blood. These receptor sequences come from a woman in her fifties or sixties in good health.

The chain combines TRBV20-1 with TRBJ2-5, with D tentatively TRBD2 (8 bases). Germline CDR1 is DFQATT and CDR2 is SNEGSKA (reference sequence). The V end was cut by 6 bases, the J end by 5 bases, with 22 bases between. The CDR3 runs 15 residues. DNA for the CDR3: TGCAGTGCCCAGGGGGGCGGGAGGCTTCGGGAGACCCAGTACTTC. Translated: CSAQGGGRLRETQYF.

This clonotype came up a few times. This chain joins TRBV7-2 and TRBJ2-3, with a possible D match to TRBD2 (7 bases). The CDR3 extends over 19 amino acids. Trimming stripped 1 base from V and 6 bases from J, with 26 bases between. From germline, CDR1 is SGHTA and CDR2 FQGNSA. CDR3 loop: CASSLVMLRAEGGRDTQYF. The CDR3 region has the DNA TGTGCCAGCAGCTTAGTGATGTTGAGAGCGGAGGGGGGGCGGGATACGCAGTATTTT.

A remark on this clonotype: Compared with germline, one end of the junction differs, possibly owing to a read error. The chain joins TRBV7-2 to TRBJ2-1; 7 bases match TRBD2. Germline loops: CDR1 SGHTA, CDR2 FQGNSA. The CDR3 totals 12 residues. The DNA of the CDR3 is TGTGCCAGCAGCCTAGCGGTAGGGGTACCGTTCTTC. Its translation: CASSLAVGVPFF.

This clonotype was seen more than once but under ten times. This chain uses TRBV7-3 with TRBJ2-1, with a possible D match to TRBD2 (5 bases). CDR1 is SGHTA, CDR2 FQGTGA, per germline. V was clipped by 3 bases and J by 0 bases, with 9 bases between them. The CDR3 is made up of 15 amino acids. The CDR3: CASSFSAGSYNEQFF. CDR3 bases: TGTGCCAGCAGCTTTTCGGCGGGCTCCTACAATGAGCAGTTCTTC.

This clonotype appeared a few times. The V gene is TRBV3-1, the J gene TRBJ2-5; possible D gene TRBD1, 6 bases. Germline V CDR1 and CDR2: LGHDT, YNNKEL (reference sequence). The V end was cut by 3 bases, the J end by 4 bases, with 15 bases between. There are 15 residues in the CDR3. For the CDR3, the DNA is TGTGCCAGCAGCCAGCTTAAACTGGGGGCAGAGACCCAGTACTTC. Its protein product is CASSQLKLGAETQYF.

The chain combines TRBV29-1 with TRBJ1-1; 11 nucleotides line up with TRBD1. This CDR3 has 14 residues. V lost 6 bases to trimming and J lost 5 bases; unmatched junction nucleotides: 8. Germline values: CDR1 SQVTM, CDR2 ANQGSEA. The chain's CDR3 is CSVRDRGSRTEAFF. The CDR3 nucleotides read TGCAGCGTCCGGGACAGGGGGAGTAGAACTGAAGCTTTCTTT. Together with reference TRBV29-1 and TRBJ1-1, the CDR3 gives the full variable domain: SAVISQKPSRDICQRGTSLTIQCQVDSQVTMMFWYRQQPGQSLTLIATANQGSEATYESGFVIDKFPISRPNLTFSTLTVSNMSPEDSSIYLCSVRDRGSRTEAFFGQGTRLTVV.

This clonotype was detected a few times. The rearrangement links TRBV7-2 to TRBJ1-5, with 10 nucleotides matching TRBD1. The CDR3 sequence is 16 residues long. The germline gives CDR1 SGHTA, CDR2 FQGNSA. With V trimmed by 2 bases and J by 6 bases, 7 bases remained unmatched. The CDR3 bases are TGTGCCAGCAGCTTAACTTCCGGGACAGGGGTTCAGCCCCAGCATTTT. Amino acid sequence: CASSLTSGTGVQPQHF.

The rearrangement joins TRBV6-1 to TRBJ2-4; TRBD2 matches 10 bases. The length of the CDR3 is 15 residues. J was trimmed by 1 base and V by 8 bases; bases with no gene match: 5. Germline V gene data show CDR1 as MNHNS and CDR2 as SASEGT. Here the CDR3 reads CASALAGAAKNIQYF. The CDR3 bases are TGTGCCAGCGCCCTAGCGGGAGCGGCCAAAAACATTCAGTACTTC.

The genes are TRBV10-3 and TRBJ2-7, with D possibly TRBD1 on 5 matching bases. V lost 3 bases to trimming and J lost 6 bases, with 12 bases between them. CDR1 and CDR2 from the germline V gene are ENHRY and SYGVKD. The CDR3 runs to 13 residues. In DNA form, the CDR3 reads TGTGCCATCAGTGAAGTCAGGGTAGGCGAGCAGTACTTC. This translates into CAISEVRVGEQYF.

This clonotype was seen a few times. The chain has TRBV12-3 or TRBV12-4 and TRBJ2-1; TRBD2 is a possible D gene (7 bases). This CDR3 is 14 amino acids long. The germline V and J ends were trimmed by 7 bases and 6 bases, with 16 bases remaining between them. Here the CDR3 reads CASMGQRGGNEQFF. CDR3 in DNA: TGTGCCAGCATGGGGCAAAGGGGGGGCAATGAGCAGTTCTTC.

The chain joins TRBV10-2 to TRBJ2-3, with D perhaps assigned TRBD1 or TRBD2 (6 bases each). Trimming took off 7 bases at V and 7 bases at J, with 15 bases between the two ends. Germline V CDR1 and CDR2: WSHSY, SAAADI. CDR3 length: 13 residues. The CDR3 is CASTSRGGHTQYF. CDR3 in DNA: TGCGCCAGCACTTCGAGAGGGGGGCATACGCAGTATTTT.

This clonotype has only a few counts. The chain carries TRBV28 and TRBJ2-1, with TRBD1 identical over 7 bases. V trimming: 6 bases; J trimming: 2 bases; junction bases outside the gene matches: 4. This CDR3 spans 14 amino acids. Germline CDR1 and CDR2: MDHEN and SYDVKM. The CDR3 sequence is CASRRQGAYNEQFF. CDR3 sequence (DNA): TGTGCCAGCAGGCGGCAGGGGGCCTACAATGAGCAGTTCTTC.

The chain is built from TRBV12-3 or TRBV12-4 and TRBJ2-1, with 9 bases identical to TRBD1. The length of the CDR3 is 15 residues. The J segment lost 3 bases and the V segment lost 5 bases, leaving 5 bases of the junction unmatched. CDR3 coding DNA: TGTGCCAGCAGTACCGGGACAGGGAACTACAATGAGCAGTTCTTC. It is translated as CASSTGTGNYNEQFF.

About this clonotype itself: At one end the junction does not follow the germline gene, possibly because of a read error. The V and J genes are TRBV7-8 and TRBJ2-7; D may be TRBD1 (6 bases). The length of the CDR3 is 18 residues. Looked up from germline, CDR1 is SGHVS and CDR2 is FQNEAQ. CDR3 sequence reads: CVSSTTEGGGGLAYEQYF. The DNA for the CDR3 is TGTGTCAGCAGCACAACAGAAGGGGGTGGGGGCTTAGCCTACGAGCAGTACTTC.

The V and J genes are TRBV12-3 or TRBV12-4 and TRBJ2-1; maybe TRBD1 (5 bases). V shed 6 bases and J shed 3 bases, with 9 bases lying between them. This CDR3 spans 13 amino acids. This CDR3 reads CASRVRDYNEQFF. CDR3 nucleotide sequence: TGTGCCAGCAGGGTCAGGGACTACAATGAGCAGTTCTTC.

This clonotype was seen more than once but under ten times. This chain's CDR3 is CSVAGGGNEQFF. The CDR3 nucleotides read TGCAGCGTTGCAGGGGGAGGAAATGAGCAGTTCTTC. V and J are TRBV29-1 and TRBJ2-1; D is perhaps TRBD1 (7 bases). This CDR3 region has 12 residues. Trimming removed 4 bases from V and 7 bases from J, with 11 bases in between. CDR1 is SQVTM, CDR2 ANQGSEA, per germline.

Note on this clonotype: A much more abundant neighbour one base away suggests this may be a read error. The J gene is TRBJ2-7, the V gene TRBV20-1; D may be TRBD1 (5 bases). The length of the CDR3 is 16 residues. The V gene's germline CDR1 is DFQATT and CDR2 SNEGSKA (reference sequence). As DNA, the CDR3 is TGCAGTGCTAGAGCCCTCTCCGGCAGCGACAGCTACGAGCAGTGCTTC. It yields the protein CSARALSGSDSYEQCF.

V and J are TRBV4-3 and TRBJ2-1; the match to TRBD2 covers 9 bases. V lost 2 bases to trimming and J lost 12 bases; unmatched junction nucleotides: 11. The CDR3 sequence is 15 residues long. Germline values: CDR1 LGHNA, CDR2 YSLEER. The CDR3 sequence: CASSQSGLPSGTQFF. The CDR3, as DNA: TGCGCCAGCAGCCAATCTGGACTCCCTAGCGGGACGCAGTTCTTC.

The rearrangement uses TRBV20-1 and TRBJ2-1; 7 bases are a match to TRBD2. V trimming: 5 bases; J trimming: 6 bases; junction bases outside the gene matches: 4. Germline V gene sequence: CDR1 DFQATT, CDR2 SNEGSKA (reference sequence). The CDR3 has 12 amino acids. CDR3 bases: TGCAGTGCTCTCCGGACTAGCAATGAGCAGTTCTTC. As protein: CSALRTSNEQFF.

The chain carries TRBV28 and TRBJ2-6, with D unresolved. Trimming stripped 3 bases from V and 0 bases from J, with 9 bases between. This CDR3 spans 16 amino acids. CDR1 MDHEN and CDR2 SYDVKM come from the germline V gene. The CDR3 DNA is TGTGCCAGCAGTTTTTACGGCAGCTCTGGGGCCAACGTCCTGACTTTC. Translating it yields CASSFYGSSGANVLTF.

This clonotype was observed at least ten times. The rearrangement uses TRBV7-2 and TRBJ2-3, with D maybe TRBD1 (5 bases). Germline V gives CDR1 SGHTA, CDR2 FQGNSA. The V gene lost 1 base and the J gene lost 6 bases, with 14 bases spanning the gap. The CDR3 is made up of 15 amino acids. In DNA form, the CDR3 reads TGTGCCAGCAGCTTAGAAGGGGAATCTTGGGATACGCAGTATTTT. Residues: CASSLEGESWDTQYF.

The V gene is TRBV10-2, the J gene TRBJ1-2, with D maybe TRBD1 (5 bases). The CDR3 totals 16 residues. V was cut by 0 bases and J by 4 bases, with 15 bases left in between. Germline-derived CDR1 and CDR2 are WSHSY and SAAADI. The CDR3 is CASSESEGPESYGYTF. DNA of the CDR3: TGCGCCAGCAGTGAGTCGGAGGGGCCAGAGAGCTATGGCTACACCTTC.

The chain joins TRBV10-3 to TRBJ2-3; tentative D call: TRBD2 (5 bases). Trimming stripped 7 bases from V and 6 bases from J, with 17 bases between. The V gene's germline CDR1 is ENHRY and CDR2 SYGVKD. The CDR3 is 14 residues long. The CDR3 reads CAITQRSGFDTQYF. The CDR3 DNA is TGTGCCATCACCCAGCGAAGCGGATTTGATACGCAGTATTTT.

This clonotype showed up just once. The chain employs TRBV7-9 and TRBJ2-7, with 10 bases lining up with TRBD2. The CDR3 totals 16 residues. Germline V gene lookup returns CDR1 SEHNR and CDR2 FQNEAQ (reference sequence). V shed 5 bases and J 6 bases; nucleotides not matched to a gene: 13. For the CDR3, the DNA is TGTGCCAGCAGCCCACCCCTAGCGGGGGCCCGTGGCGAGCAGTACTTC. Translating gives CASSPPLAGARGEQYF.

The chain has TRBV29-1 and TRBJ2-3, with TRBD1 matching 7 bases. The germline V gene encodes CDR1 SQVTM and CDR2 ANQGSEA. V gave up 8 bases and J gave up 5 bases; unmatched junction bases: 10. The CDR3 is made up of 13 amino acids. The CDR3 spells CSPQGLSVDTQYF. DNA of the CDR3: TGCAGCCCACAGGGGCTTTCGGTAGATACGCAGTATTTT.

CDR3 bases: TGTGCCACCAGTGATTCAACCCCAGGGTATAGCACAGATACGCAGTATTTT. The encoded protein is CATSDSTPGYSTDTQYF. The chain couples TRBV24-1 to TRBJ2-3, with D maybe TRBD1 (5 bases). The germline gives CDR1 KGHDR, CDR2 SFDVKD. The V gene lost 2 bases and the J gene lost 0 bases, with 14 bases spanning the gap. The CDR3 sequence is 17 residues long.

The V call is TRBV27, the J call TRBJ2-1, with 7 bases identical to TRBD1. This CDR3 contains 15 residues. The V gene end was trimmed by 2 bases and the J gene end by 8 bases; junction bases not matched to a gene: 9. Germline CDR1 reads MNHEY; CDR2 reads SMNVEV (reference sequence). This CDR3 reads CASSLGMGQRDEQFF. In nucleotides, the CDR3 is TGTGCCAGCAGTTTAGGGATGGGACAGAGAGATGAGCAGTTCTTC.